These 28 T cell receptor beta chains were all obtained from the same sample, sequenced in a study of shared clonotypes between healthy human individuals. Data came from immunoSEQ multiplex PCR; TCRdb stores just in-frame clones and leaves some out. In the table there are over a million clones, more than 60% of which are singletons. Sequencing input: memory CD4+ T cells sorted from blood. This sample's subset: CD45RA-negative fraction. Source of these receptors: a man between 18 and 29 years old in good health.

This clone was seen ten or more times. V is TRBV30 and J is TRBJ2-5, with D unclear. The CDR3 runs 12 residues. In germline, CDR1 is GTSNPN, CDR2 SVGIG (reference sequence). V shed 2 bases and J shed 1 base, with 5 bases lying between them. This chain's CDR3 is CAWSMSQETQYF. DNA of the CDR3: TGTGCCTGGAGTATGAGCCAAGAGACCCAGTACTTC.

The chain is built from TRBV2 and TRBJ1-6, with 9 nucleotides matching TRBD1. Germline assignment: CDR1 SNHLY and CDR2 FYNNEI. The CDR3 has 15 amino acids. V was pared by 5 bases and J by 8 bases, with 7 bases of the junction left unmatched. CDR3 region: CASSKGQGGYSPLHF. Written as DNA, the CDR3 is TGTGCCAGCAGTAAGGGACAGGGCGGATATTCACCCCTCCACTTT.

This rearrangement joins TRBV19 to TRBJ2-2, with a possible D match to TRBD2 (6 bases). V lost 3 bases and J lost 2, with 13 bases in between. In germline, CDR1 is LNHDA, CDR2 SQIVND (reference sequence). CDR3 length: 16 amino acids. In DNA form, the CDR3 reads TGTGCCAGTAGTATGGGGGGACCGACTAACACCGGGGAGCTGTTTTTT. Protein: CASSMGGPTNTGELFF.

About this clone: The same CDR3 can be traced to other DNA sequences in this sample. The chain links TRBV10-3 to TRBJ2-5, with no clear D. Trimming stripped 3 bases from V and 2 bases from J, with 7 bases between. The CDR3 sequence is 13 residues long. Germline assignment: CDR1 ENHRY and CDR2 SYGVKD. The CDR3 sequence is CAISDGVQETQYF. In DNA form, the CDR3 reads TGTGCCATCAGTGACGGCGTTCAAGAGACCCAGTACTTC.

The chain is built from TRBV6-1 and TRBJ2-1, with a weak D call TRBD1 (5 bases). Germline-derived CDR1 and CDR2 are MNHNS and SASEGT. V lost 4 bases and J lost 9, with 16 bases in between. CDR3 size: 14 residues. CDR3 nucleotide sequence: TGTGCCAGCAGTGCAACCGTTGACAGCTCTGAGCAGTTCTTC. Translating gives CASSATVDSSEQFF.

This clone was detected a few times. The chain uses TRBV7-2 and TRBJ2-5, with 10 positions matching TRBD2. CDR1 is SGHTA and CDR2 is FQGNSA in the germline V gene. This CDR3 comprises 15 residues. Trimming at V came to 4 bases and at J to 3 bases, leaving 5 bases not matched to a gene. CDR3 coding DNA: TGTGCCAGCAGCTCCGGGACTAGCGCCAAAGAGACCCAGTACTTC. Protein product: CASSSGTSAKETQYF. Full variable domain (missing parts from reference TRBV7-2 and TRBJ2-5): GAGVSQSPSNKVTEKGKDVELRCDPISGHTALYWYRQSLGQGLEFLIYFQGNSAPDKSGLPSDRFSAERTGGSVSTLTIQRTQQEDSAVYLCASSSGTSAKETQYFGPGTRLLVL.

The chain combines TRBV7-9 with TRBJ2-7; no reliable D call. There are 11 residues in the CDR3. The V gene's germline CDR1 is SEHNR and CDR2 FQNEAQ (reference sequence). Trimming left V 5 bases short and J 7 bases short, with 9 bases between. The CDR3 loop reads CASSPQVEQYF. The CDR3, as DNA: TGTGCCAGCAGCCCGCAGGTGGAGCAGTACTTC.

The rearrangement uses TRBV29-1 and TRBJ2-5; tentatively, D is TRBD1 (5 bases). The V gene's germline CDR1 is SQVTM and CDR2 ANQGSEA. This CDR3 contains 12 residues. V was clipped by 4 bases and J by 1 base, with 7 bases between them. The CDR3, as DNA: TGCAGCGTTGTGACAGTCCAAGAGACCCAGTACTTC. Its protein product is CSVVTVQETQYF. The full variable domain, rest sourced from reference TRBV29-1 and TRBJ2-5, is SAVISQKPSRDICQRGTSLTIQCQVDSQVTMMFWYRQQPGQSLTLIATANQGSEATYESGFVIDKFPISRPNLTFSTLTVSNMSPEDSSIYLCSVVTVQETQYFGPGTRLLVL.

The chain couples TRBV4-2 to TRBJ2-6; D ambiguous. CDR1 and CDR2 from the germline V gene are LGHNA and YNFKEQ. CDR3 size: 15 residues. V was trimmed by 0 bases and J by 1 base, leaving 4 bases between them. CDR3 sequence (DNA): TGTGCCAGCAGCCAAGATGAGTCTGGGGCCAACGTCCTGACTTTC. Amino acids: CASSQDESGANVLTF.

This clone was observed once. The gene calls are TRBV6-6 and TRBJ2-7; TRBD2 is a possible D gene (6 bases). The CDR3 is made up of 13 amino acids. Germline loops: CDR1 MNHNY, CDR2 SVGAGI (reference sequence). The V gene lost 2 bases and the J gene lost 6 bases, with 11 bases spanning the gap. The DNA for the CDR3 is TGTGCCAGCAGTTACGTGACTAGTTCCGAGCAGTACTTC. Protein product: CASSYVTSSEQYF.

The chain couples TRBV5-1 to TRBJ1-2; the D is unclear. This CDR3 region has 15 residues. The germline V and J ends were trimmed by 0 bases and 3 bases, with 12 bases remaining between them. CDR1 and CDR2 from the germline V gene are SGHRS and YFSETQ. This chain's CDR3 is CASSLGGNGDYGYTF. The CDR3 nucleotides read TGCGCCAGCAGCTTGGGGGGTAATGGTGACTATGGCTACACCTTC.

As for this clone: Other nucleotide sequences from this sample produce the same CDR3. This chain connects TRBV2 to TRBJ2-7, with D unclear. CDR3 length: 14 amino acids. The V gene's germline CDR1 is SNHLY and CDR2 FYNNEI. V lost 3 bases and J 0 bases, leaving 9 bases between the germline ends. As DNA, the CDR3 is TGTGCCAGCAGTGAGCTAAGCTTCTCCTACGAGCAGTACTTC. This codes for CASSELSFSYEQYF.

A word on this clone: A read error may be the cause here, since a much bigger clone is one base away. This chain uses TRBV5-4 with TRBJ1-6, with D unresolved. With 6 bases removed from V and 2 bases from J, the gap between germline ends came to 3 bases. This CDR3 comprises 12 residues. Germline loops: CDR1 SGHNT, CDR2 YYREEE (reference sequence). CDR3 in DNA: TGTGCCAGCAACCCCTATAATTCACCCCTCCACTTT. Translated, it gives CASNPYNSPLHF.

This clone was found a few times. V is TRBV2 and J is TRBJ2-7; D is ambiguous. This CDR3 is built from 13 residues. Trimming pared 10 bases from V and 2 bases from J, leaving 15 bases between. Germline loops: CDR1 SNHLY, CDR2 FYNNEI. The CDR3 spells CATWTLGAYEQYF. The CDR3 DNA is TGTGCCACCTGGACCCTAGGAGCCTACGAGCAGTACTTC.

The CDR3 DNA reads as TGTGCCAGCAGCCTTCTCGGAGCGGGGTACAATGAGCAGTTCTTC. This sequence encodes CASSLLGAGYNEQFF. The chain links TRBV11-1 to TRBJ2-1, with 7 bases matching TRBD2. The germline gives CDR1 SGHAT, CDR2 FQDESV (reference sequence). Losses at the gene ends were 5 bases for V and 4 bases for J; bases not matched to a gene: 8. The CDR3 contains 15 residues.

The chain has TRBV19 and TRBJ1-5; D remains ambiguous. Germline assignment: CDR1 LNHDA and CDR2 SQIVND (reference sequence). The CDR3 runs 15 residues. The V gene lost 3 bases and the J gene lost 0 bases, with 9 bases spanning the gap. In DNA, the CDR3 is TGTGCCAGTAGTATCAACAGCCTTAGCAATCAGCCCCAGCATTTT. Translated: CASSINSLSNQPQHF.

The chain joins TRBV11-3 to TRBJ2-5; possible D gene TRBD1, 6 bases. V dropped 4 bases and J dropped 2 bases, with 14 bases sitting between them. This CDR3 contains 15 residues. Germline CDR1 is SGHNT and CDR2 is YENEEA. The CDR3, as DNA: TGTGCCAGCAGCTCGGACGGGACACCTCAAGAGACCCAGTACTTC. It encodes CASSSDGTPQETQYF. Full variable domain (rest looked up from reference TRBV11-3 and TRBJ2-5): EAGVVQSPRYKIIEKKQPVAFWCNPISGHNTLYWYLQNLGQGPELLIRYENEEAVDDSQLPKDRFSAERLKGVDSTLKIQPAELGDSAVYLCASSSDGTPQETQYFGPGTRLLVL.

The chain recombines TRBV7-9 with TRBJ1-1; D is perhaps TRBD1 (6 bases). Between the trimmed V and J ends, which lost 1 base and 4 bases, there was a span of 10 bases. This CDR3 is built from 14 residues. CDR1 and CDR2 from the germline V gene are SEHNR and FQNEAQ (reference sequence). CDR3 region: CASSLGGHGTEAFF. For the CDR3, the DNA is TGTGCCAGCAGCTTAGGGGGGCATGGCACTGAAGCTTTCTTT.

V usage is TRBV10-1 and J usage is TRBJ2-5; 10 bases fit TRBD2. The CDR3 totals 14 residues. The V gene end was trimmed by 10 bases and the J gene end by 5 bases; junction bases not matched to a gene: 10. Germline CDR1 WNHNN, CDR2 SYGVQD (reference sequence). The DNA for the CDR3 is TGCGCCACCAGAGCGGGAGGGCCGGGGGAGACCCAGTACTTC. This encodes CATRAGGPGETQYF.

This chain joins TRBV5-1 and TRBJ1-1, with 9 bases matching TRBD1. CDR3 length equals 16 residues. Germline V gene lookup returns CDR1 SGHRS and CDR2 YFSETQ. With 3 bases clipped from V and 1 base from J, the junction kept 7 bases outside the gene matches. The CDR3 here is CASSSLLGQGNTEAFF. The CDR3 DNA is TGCGCCAGCAGCTCACTCCTGGGACAGGGGAACACTGAAGCTTTCTTT.

The chain is built from TRBV11-2 and TRBJ1-1; no firm D call. Germline CDR1 SGHAT, CDR2 FQNNGV. V dropped 0 bases and J dropped 1 base, with 21 bases sitting between them. This CDR3 comprises 19 residues. The CDR3 spells CASSLDQVRDRHKNTEAFF. CDR3 DNA sequence: TGTGCCAGCAGCTTAGATCAAGTTAGGGATCGACATAAGAACACTGAAGCTTTCTTT. The variable domain in full, completed from reference TRBV11-2 and TRBJ1-1, reads EAGVAQSPRYKIIEKRQSVAFWCNPISGHATLYWYQQILGQGPKLLIQFQNNGVVDDSQLPKDRFSAERLKGVDSTLKIQPAKLEDSAVYLCASSLDQVRDRHKNTEAFFGQGTRLTVV.

This clone occurred a few times. The chain employs TRBV27 and TRBJ1-1, with 11 bases lining up with TRBD1. The CDR3 extends over 15 amino acids. The V gene's germline CDR1 is MNHEY and CDR2 SMNVEV (reference sequence). V shed 6 bases and J 4 bases; nucleotides not matched to a gene: 7. CDR3 in amino acids: CASSYRGTGGTEAFF. Written as DNA, the CDR3 is TGTGCCAGCAGCTATAGAGGGACAGGGGGCACTGAAGCTTTCTTT.

The V call is TRBV18, the J call TRBJ2-3; D is possibly TRBD1 (5 bases). There are 15 residues in the CDR3. The V gene lost 5 bases and the J gene lost 1 base, with 13 bases spanning the gap. CDR1 is KGHSH, CDR2 LQKENI, per germline. The CDR3: CASSSQGVGTDTQYF. DNA of the CDR3: TGTGCCAGCTCATCTCAGGGTGTCGGCACAGATACGCAGTATTTT.

V gene TRBV30 combines with J gene TRBJ2-3, with D unresolved. CDR3 length equals 13 residues. V shed 0 bases and J shed 3 bases, with 7 bases lying between them. Germline V gene lookup returns CDR1 GTSNPN and CDR2 SVGIG (reference sequence). Here the CDR3 DNA reads TGTGCCTGGAGTGTACTTGGTACAGATACGCAGTATTTT. As protein: CAWSVLGTDTQYF.

The chain carries TRBV15 and TRBJ2-1; D ambiguous. CDR1 LNHNV and CDR2 YYDKDF come from the germline V gene (reference sequence). V lost 6 bases and J 3 bases, leaving 6 bases between the germline ends. CDR3 size: 12 residues. The CDR3 nucleotides read TGTGCCACCAGGGGGTACTACAATGAGCAGTTCTTC. Protein sequence: CATRGYYNEQFF.

The chain links TRBV27 to TRBJ2-7; maybe TRBD1 (5 bases). CDR1 is MNHEY, CDR2 SMNVEV, per germline (reference sequence). This CDR3 spans 12 amino acids. Trimming left V 2 bases short and J 6 bases short, with 8 bases between. CDR3 DNA: TGTGCCAGCAGTTTAAAGGGGTTCGAGCAGTACTTC. Translated: CASSLKGFEQYF.

The chain carries TRBV7-2 and TRBJ2-1; tentative D call: TRBD2 (6 bases). The CDR3 sequence is 16 residues long. CDR1 SGHTA and CDR2 FQGNSA come from the germline V gene. V lost 0 bases, J lost 6 bases, and 15 bases lay in between. CDR3 sequence: CASSLAVSGASNEQFF. The CDR3 nucleotides read TGTGCCAGCAGCTTAGCGGTTAGCGGAGCAAGCAATGAGCAGTTCTTC.

Only a few counts were recorded for this clone. The chain uses TRBV21-1 and TRBJ1-6; TRBD1 is taken as the D call from the table, unchecked against the DNA. TRBV21-1 is flagged as a pseudogene. This CDR3 has 16 residues. Here the CDR3 DNA reads TGTGCCAGCAGCAAAGGCAGGGGGAGGTATAATTCACCCCTCCACTTT. Protein: CASSKGRGRYNSPLHF.